The T cell receptor (beta chain) described here comes from a study of blood T cell repertoires in COVID-19. As for the study in general: COVID-19 samples collected from the United States, Italy and Spain covered acute and convalescent phases. The analysed material was cDNA or gDNA that came from T cells, B-cell-depleted T cells, or PBMCs.

The Seattle patients joined while their infection was active and were tracked longitudinally afterward. Profiling relied on immunoSEQ multiplex PCR, and the TCRdb table lists in-frame clones only, not all of them. Of 100,000 to 150,000 clones detected, approximately 90% appear once; the ten largest clones hold approximately 2%. The CDR3 is made up of 16 amino acids. The V segment lost 1 base and the J segment 6 bases; nucleotides outside the gene matches: 5. Per the germline V gene, CDR1 is LGHNA and CDR2 is YSLEER. Material for sequencing was peripheral blood. The source of this sequence is a man between 45 and 60 years old with COVID-19, enrolled during active disease. V and J are TRBV4-3 and TRBJ2-2, with TRBD2 matching 10 bases. This CDR3 is CASSQGVAGGPGELFF. As DNA, the CDR3 is TGCGCCAGCAGCCAAGGGGTAGCGGGAGGACCCGGGGAGCTGTTTTTT.